This T cell receptor beta chain was identified in a study of shared clonotypes between healthy human individuals. Study-wide points: Investigators expected sequencing depth to affect clonotype sharing among donors.

Naive CD8 populations comprised CD45RO-negative cells positively selected for CCR7, excluding terminally differentiated effector memory CD45RA+ cells. Donors comprised healthy HIV-negative adults lacking recent acute infections or vaccinations. The J segment lost 5 bases and the V segment lost 4 bases, leaving 13 bases of the junction unmatched. The CDR3 extends over 16 amino acids. CDR1 is SGDLS and CDR2 is YYNGEE in the germline V gene. DNA at approximately 200 ng, around 30,000 T cell genomes, went into sorted-subset replicate PCRs. This table comes from immunoSEQ multiplex PCR, and its TCRdb copy is limited to in-frame clones, with some not included. The data show under 2,000,000 clones, just under 95% seen once. A word on this clone: Its cognate antigen is unknown.

This sequence was found in a man aged 18 to 29 in good health. Sequenced material: naive CD8+ T cells sorted from blood. The genes are TRBV9 and TRBJ2-5, with 8 bases matching TRBD1. The CDR3 loop reads CASSSRTGYIDETQYF. DNA of the CDR3: TGTGCCAGCAGCTCCCGGACAGGGTATATTGATGAGACCCAGTACTTC.